The 24 T cell receptor beta chains given below trace back to one sample, sequenced in a study of shared clonotypes between healthy human individuals. The naive CD8 fraction comprised CD45RO-negative cells positively selected for CCR7 and excluded terminally differentiated effector memory CD45RA+ cells. Assay used: immunoSEQ multiplex PCR; TCRdb lists only in-frame clones, some missing. The table lists hundreds of thousands of clones, about 96% of them singletons. The sequenced sample consisted of naive CD8+ T cells sorted from blood. These receptors were obtained from a woman aged 30 to 39 in good health.

The chain has TRBV7-7 and TRBJ1-2; D gene ambiguous. There are 18 residues in the CDR3. Germline CDR1 is SSHAT and CDR2 is FNYEAQ (reference sequence). V lost 5 bases to trimming and J lost 4 bases, with 26 bases between them. The CDR3 DNA follows: TGTGCCAGCAGCCGTAAGAACGATGTACAGCGCCCGCTCTATGGCTACACCTTC. Translated, it gives CASSRKNDVQRPLYGYTF.

The chain carries TRBV28 and TRBJ1-4; D is unclear. V was shortened by 4 bases and J by 7 bases, with 13 bases between the two germline ends. CDR3 size: 14 residues. Per germline, CDR1 MDHEN and CDR2 SYDVKM. CDR3 region: CASSSPREGEKLFF. The CDR3 DNA reads TGTGCCAGCAGTTCTCCCCGGGAAGGTGAAAAACTGTTTTTT.

The CDR3 nucleotides are TGTGCCAGCAGCACCGGCGGGGGGACCTACGAGCAGTACTTC. This sequence encodes CASSTGGGTYEQYF. The chain uses TRBV27 and TRBJ2-7; TRBD2 matches 8 bases. The CDR3 contains 14 residues. The germline gives CDR1 MNHEY, CDR2 SMNVEV (reference sequence). V dropped 6 bases and J dropped 2; count of bases not matched to a gene: 6.

The chain employs TRBV5-1 and TRBJ1-5; unclear D gene. V lost 1 base and J lost 7, with 9 bases in between. Germline-derived CDR1 and CDR2 are SGHRS and YFSETQ. The CDR3 covers 13 residues. For the CDR3, the DNA is TGCGCCAGCAGCTTGAGTGGCCCACAGCCCCAGCATTTT. Its translation is CASSLSGPQPQHF. Full variable domain (outside the CDR3, taken from reference TRBV5-1 and TRBJ1-5): KAGVTQTPRYLIKTRGQQVTLSCSPISGHRSVSWYQQTPGQGLQFLFEYFSETQRNKGNFPGRFSGRQFSNSRSEMNVSTLELGDSALYLCASSLSGPQPQHFGDGTRLSIL.

The chain has TRBV15 and TRBJ2-1; D perhaps matches TRBD1 (6 bases). Germline assignment: CDR1 LNHNV and CDR2 YYDKDF (reference sequence). The CDR3 runs 13 residues. Trimming pared 7 bases from V and 5 bases from J, leaving 12 bases between. The CDR3 protein is CATTRTENNEQFF. As DNA, the CDR3 is TGTGCCACCACCAGGACAGAAAACAATGAGCAGTTCTTC. The full variable domain, with the rest looked up from reference TRBV15 and TRBJ2-1, is DAMVIQNPRYQVTQFGKPVTLSCSQTLNHNVMYWYQQKSSQAPKLLFHYYDKDFNNEADTPDNFQSRRPNTSFCFLDIRSPGLGDTAMYLCATTRTENNEQFFGPGTRLTVL.

J is TRBJ2-3 and V is TRBV4-2; TRBD2 might be the D (6 bases). The CDR3 spans 16 residues. Germline assignment: CDR1 LGHNA and CDR2 YNFKEQ. The V end was cut by 0 bases, the J end by 0 bases, with 10 bases between. The CDR3 sequence: CASSQEGLASTDTQYF. CDR3 sequence (DNA): TGTGCCAGCAGCCAAGAGGGGCTAGCGAGCACAGATACGCAGTATTTT.

In DNA, the CDR3 is TGTGCCAGCAGCTTTACGACAGGGAGCGCAGATACGCAGTATTTT. Protein: CASSFTTGSADTQYF. This sequence joins TRBV5-4 and TRBJ2-3, with 7 bases identical to TRBD1. Germline V gives CDR1 SGHNT, CDR2 YYREEE (reference sequence). This CDR3 spans 15 amino acids. J gave up 4 bases and V 2 bases, and 7 bases lay outside the gene matches.

J is TRBJ2-5 and V is TRBV27, with 11 bases that match TRBD2. The germline CDR1 and CDR2 sequences are MNHEY and SMNVEV (reference sequence). V shed 5 bases and J 1 base; nucleotides not matched to a gene: 9. The CDR3 length is 17 residues. The CDR3 protein is CASSKTGTSGIQETQYF. DNA for the CDR3: TGTGCCAGCAGTAAAACCGGGACTAGCGGTATCCAAGAGACCCAGTACTTC.

The chain uses TRBV11-3 and TRBJ2-2; D call uncertain. This CDR3 is built from 14 residues. Germline V gene data show CDR1 as SGHNT and CDR2 as YENEEA. Trimming shortened V by 3 bases and J by 4 bases, and 9 bases separated the two germline ends. This CDR3 is CASSFRPLTGELFF. CDR3 nucleotide sequence: TGTGCCAGCAGCTTCAGGCCCCTCACCGGGGAGCTGTTTTTT. The whole variable domain, filled in from reference TRBV11-3 and TRBJ2-2, reads EAGVVQSPRYKIIEKKQPVAFWCNPISGHNTLYWYLQNLGQGPELLIRYENEEAVDDSQLPKDRFSAERLKGVDSTLKIQPAELGDSAVYLCASSFRPLTGELFFGEGSRLTVL.

The CDR3 DNA reads as TGTGCCAGTAGTATAGGGGGACTAGCGGGCAATGAGCAGTTCTTC. Translated, it gives CASSIGGLAGNEQFF. The V and J genes are TRBV19 and TRBJ2-1; 12 bases match TRBD2. The CDR3 contains 15 residues. V lost 1 base, J lost 6 bases, and 1 base stayed unmatched. Germline values: CDR1 LNHDA, CDR2 SQIVND (reference sequence). Based on the CDR3 plus reference TRBV19 and TRBJ2-1, the full variable domain is DGGITQSPKYLFRKEGQNVTLSCEQNLNHDAMYWYRQDPGQGLRLIYYSQIVNDFQKGDIAEGYSVSREKKESFPLTVTSAQKNPTAFYLCASSIGGLAGNEQFFGPGTRLTVL.

The chain carries TRBV27 and TRBJ2-1; weak D call: TRBD1 (6 bases). Germline lookup yields CDR1 MNHEY and CDR2 SMNVEV (reference sequence). The CDR3 runs to 16 residues. Trimming pared 5 bases from V and 3 bases from J, leaving 17 bases between. The CDR3 is CASSPRGPRGYNEQFF. The CDR3 region has the DNA TGTGCCAGCAGTCCCCGGGGCCCCAGGGGCTACAATGAGCAGTTCTTC.

The gene calls are TRBV7-9 and TRBJ1-2, with TRBD1 as a possible D gene (5 bases). Germline CDR1 reads SEHNR; CDR2 reads FQNEAQ (reference sequence). The V and J ends lost 4 bases and 4 bases respectively, with 16 bases between them. This CDR3 is built from 15 residues. The CDR3: CASSSESQGVYGYTF. The CDR3 nucleotides read TGTGCCAGCAGCTCCGAGAGTCAGGGCGTCTATGGCTACACCTTC.

This chain joins TRBV25-1 and TRBJ2-5; D gene unclear. The J call could be wrong; TRBJ2-7 is a better fit for the DNA end. The CDR3 totals 11 residues. The germline V gene has CDR1 MGHDK and CDR2 SYGVNS. In DNA form, the CDR3 reads TGTGCCAGCAGTGACACCTACGAGCAGTACTTC. It codes for CASSDTYEQYF.

The V gene is TRBV27, the J gene TRBJ2-5; 9 bases map to TRBD2. Germline V lookup: CDR1 MNHEY, CDR2 SMNVEV (reference sequence). The CDR3 runs 16 residues. Losses at the gene ends were 0 bases for V and 1 base for J; bases not matched to a gene: 3. In nucleotides, the CDR3 is TGTGCCAGCAGTTTATCCCCAGCGGGAGGCCAAGAGACCCAGTACTTC. Translating it yields CASSLSPAGGQETQYF.

The V and J genes are TRBV11-2 and TRBJ2-3; 14 positions match TRBD2. The CDR3 has 17 residues. Germline V lookup: CDR1 SGHAT, CDR2 FQNNGV. V lost 0 bases to trimming and J lost 7 bases; unmatched junction nucleotides: 6. CDR3 in DNA: TGTGCCAGCAGCTTAGAGATCAGACTAGCGGGAGGGAATACGCAGTATTTT. Residues: CASSLEIRLAGGNTQYF. Filled out from reference TRBV11-2 and TRBJ2-3, the complete variable domain reads EAGVAQSPRYKIIEKRQSVAFWCNPISGHATLYWYQQILGQGPKLLIQFQNNGVVDDSQLPKDRFSAERLKGVDSTLKIQPAKLEDSAVYLCASSLEIRLAGGNTQYFGPGTRLTVL.

The chain joins TRBV7-2 to TRBJ2-7; possibly TRBD1 or TRBD2 for D (5 bases each). The length of the CDR3 is 15 residues. Germline V gives CDR1 SGHTA, CDR2 FQGNSA. The V gene lost 5 bases and the J gene lost 0 bases, with 14 bases spanning the gap. CDR3 protein: CASSEGSSTSYEQYF. CDR3 bases: TGTGCCAGCAGCGAGGGGTCCTCAACCTCCTACGAGCAGTACTTC.

This clone was recorded only once. The rearrangement joins TRBV5-6 to TRBJ2-7; D is perhaps TRBD2 (7 bases). This CDR3 contains 15 residues. The V and J ends lost 0 bases and 1 base respectively, with 11 bases between them. Germline V CDR1 and CDR2: SGHDT, YYEEEE. CDR3 loop: CASSLAGGGSYEQYF. CDR3 DNA: TGTGCCAGCAGCTTGGCGGGGGGCGGTTCCTACGAGCAGTACTTC.

This clone was seen only once. The rearrangement uses TRBV19 and TRBJ2-5; TRBD2 matches at 8 bases. The J call may be incorrect, as the DNA end agrees better with TRBJ2-7. CDR3 length: 15 residues. Germline-derived CDR1 and CDR2 are LNHDA and SQIVND (reference sequence). In DNA, the CDR3 is TGTGCCAGTAGTACGACGACTAGCGATCGCTACGAGCAGTACTTC. It translates to CASSTTTSDRYEQYF.

This clone was recorded a few times. This rearrangement joins TRBV9 to TRBJ2-5; D is perhaps TRBD2 (5 bases). V was cut by 3 bases and J by 5 bases, with 14 bases left in between. The germline CDR1 and CDR2 sequences are SGDLS and YYNGEE. This CDR3 spans 14 amino acids. In DNA form, the CDR3 reads TGTGCCAGCAGCGAGTCGGGAAGCCGGGAGACCCAGTACTTC. Its protein is CASSESGSRETQYF.

This rearrangement joins TRBV5-4 to TRBJ2-7; D possibly uses TRBD1 or TRBD2 (5 bases each). Germline assignment: CDR1 SGHNT and CDR2 YYREEE (reference sequence). CDR3 length: 14 amino acids. Deletions cut 2 bases from V and 2 bases from J, with 11 bases between. CDR3 loop: CASSFVGDAYEQYF. CDR3 DNA sequence: TGTGCCAGCAGCTTTGTGGGGGACGCCTACGAGCAGTACTTC.

The J gene is TRBJ1-1, the V gene TRBV5-1; 8 nucleotides agree with TRBD1. The trim removed 2 bases at V and 5 bases at J, leaving 5 bases unmatched. CDR1 is SGHRS and CDR2 is YFSETQ in the germline V gene. This CDR3 contains 14 residues. CDR3 residues: CASSFRGRETEAFF. In nucleotides, the CDR3 is TGCGCCAGCAGCTTCAGGGGGCGGGAGACTGAAGCTTTCTTT.

J is TRBJ2-5 and V is TRBV19, with D possibly matching TRBD2 (5 bases). Matching the DNA end better, TRBJ2-7 makes the J call doubtful. The germline V gene has CDR1 LNHDA and CDR2 SQIVND (reference sequence). The CDR3 has 13 amino acids. The CDR3 here is CASSGTTGYEQYF. CDR3 bases: TGTGCCAGTAGTGGAACAACGGGGTACGAGCAGTACTTC.

This clone appeared a single time. The V and J genes are TRBV6-6 and TRBJ2-7; 10 bases match TRBD2. The germline gives CDR1 MNHNY, CDR2 SVGAGI (reference sequence). This CDR3 region has 16 residues. J was trimmed by 1 base and V by 5 bases; bases with no gene match: 8. CDR3 nucleotides: TGTGCCAGCAGTAAGTCCGGGACTAGCGAATCCTACGAGCAGTACTTC. Translated, it gives CASSKSGTSESYEQYF.

The rearrangement joins TRBV28 to TRBJ2-1; D is ambiguous. CDR3 size: 16 residues. V was clipped by 7 bases and J by 7 bases, with 23 bases between them. Looked up from germline, CDR1 is MDHEN and CDR2 is SYDVKM. CDR3 nucleotide sequence: TGTGCCAGCACCTTCTCGGGCGGATGGCTCTGGAATGAGCAGTTCTTC. It codes for CASTFSGGWLWNEQFF.